Sequencing of this T cell receptor (beta chain) was carried out in a study of molecular identifiers for immune sequencing clone quantification. This CDR3 region has 16 residues. V lost 3 bases and J lost 0, with 12 bases in between. The germline gives CDR1 LNHDA, CDR2 SQIVND (reference sequence). This clonotype was recorded at least ten times. No antigen is known for it. Broader study findings: Spiked TCR RNA from one Jurkat cell reportedly showed up when mixed among 950,000 to 1,000,000 naive cells. The study found clones above 20 RNA copies held over 98% of effector molecules and under 1% in naive cells. Should identical TCR molecules share a barcode, the sizes of highly expanded clones could be underestimated.

Generation of bulk TCR libraries relied on previously described methods and listed TCR primers. TCRdb processed the PCR reads anew with MiXCR; each CDR3 protein has one entry. This sample carries fewer than 70,000 distinct CDR3 sequences, over 15% of them seen once, and the ten largest clones take nearly 1.5%. The source is a human donor in good health. Some libraries in this study had Jurkat cell RNA spiked in. The specimen was naive CD8+ T cells from blood, with Jurkat cell RNA spiked in. Subset described: FACS-sorted CD8+CD4-CCR7+CD45RA+ naive T cells. V gene TRBV19 combines with J gene TRBJ1-5; D not resolved. CDR3 protein: CASSIGQAISNQPQHF. In DNA form, the CDR3 reads TGTGCCAGTAGTATTGGGCAGGCCATTAGCAATCAGCCCCAGCATTTT.